These 27 T cell receptor beta chains originate from one sample sequenced in a study of PD-1 blockade in mismatch repair-deficient tumors. The method was immunoSEQ multiplex PCR; TCRdb's version includes in-frame clones alone and lacks a portion of them. The sample carries over 13,000 clones, 85% to 90% recorded once. For these TCRs, the target antigens are not known. The time point here: identical approximately 10-day culture without peptide (control). The sequencing used cells cultured in vitro, collected from a patient treated with pembrolizumab. The receptor set was obtained from an adult with mismatch repair-deficient cancer.

J is TRBJ2-1 and V is TRBV28; 12 nucleotides agree with TRBD2. V trimming: 4 bases; J trimming: 7 bases; junction bases outside the gene matches: 8. Looked up from germline, CDR1 is MDHEN and CDR2 is SYDVKM. The CDR3 length is 16 residues. The CDR3 nucleotides are TGTGCCAGCAGTTCACCGACTAGCGGGAGTAATAATGAGCAGTTCTTC. Amino acids: CASSSPTSGSNNEQFF.

This clone has more than one count but fewer than ten. The gene calls are TRBV5-1 and TRBJ2-7; the D gene could be TRBD1 or TRBD2 (7 bases each). Trimming removed 0 bases at V and 2 bases at J, with 12 bases between. Germline values: CDR1 SGHRS, CDR2 YFSETQ. The CDR3 contains 15 residues. CDR3 amino acids: CASSLEQGGTYEQYF. CDR3 nucleotides: TGCGCCAGCAGCTTGGAGCAGGGGGGGACCTACGAGCAGTACTTC.

The CDR3: CASSRGRRYEQYF. The DNA of the CDR3 is TGCGCCAGCAGCCGCGGGAGAAGGTACGAGCAGTACTTC. The chain links TRBV5-1 to TRBJ2-7; 7 positions agree with TRBD2. This CDR3 contains 13 residues. Germline-derived CDR1 and CDR2 are SGHRS and YFSETQ. The ends lost 4 bases at V and 4 bases at J; junction bases unmatched: 5. Together with reference TRBV5-1 and TRBJ2-7, the CDR3 gives the full variable domain: KAGVTQTPRYLIKTRGQQVTLSCSPISGHRSVSWYQQTPGQGLQFLFEYFSETQRNKGNFPGRFSGRQFSNSRSEMNVSTLELGDSALYLCASSRGRRYEQYFGPGTRLTVT.

Here the CDR3 reads CASGVRDRVKETQYF. The CDR3 DNA follows: TGTGCCAGCGGGGTCCGGGACAGGGTAAAAGAGACCCAGTACTTC. The chain combines TRBV2 with TRBJ2-5; TRBD1 aligns across 9 bases. The junction had 10 bases not matched to a gene; V was cut back by 8 bases and J by 3 bases. The CDR3 loop spans 15 amino acids. The germline V gene has CDR1 SNHLY and CDR2 FYNNEI.

The rearrangement joins TRBV11-3 to TRBJ1-6, with TRBD1 identical over 7 bases. Unmatched junction bases numbered 10, after V lost 0 bases and J lost 5 bases. The germline V gene has CDR1 SGHNT and CDR2 YENEEA. The CDR3 length is 18 residues. CDR3 sequence (DNA): TGTGCCAGCAGCTTAGAGGGGACAGTTCAGGGGGATAATTCACCCCTCCACTTT. As protein: CASSLEGTVQGDNSPLHF. Full variable domain (missing parts from reference TRBV11-3 and TRBJ1-6): EAGVVQSPRYKIIEKKQPVAFWCNPISGHNTLYWYLQNLGQGPELLIRYENEEAVDDSQLPKDRFSAERLKGVDSTLKIQPAELGDSAVYLCASSLEGTVQGDNSPLHFGNGTRLTVT.

This sequence joins TRBV4-1 and TRBJ1-4; the D gene is possibly TRBD1 (6 bases). Trimming removed 1 base from V and 4 bases from J, with 13 bases in between. CDR1 MGHRA and CDR2 YSYEKL come from the germline V gene. CDR3 size: 16 residues. The CDR3 nucleotides read TGCGCCAGCAGCCAAGCAAGGGGGGGCCTTAATGAAAAACTGTTTTTT. Residues: CASSQARGGLNEKLFF.

J is TRBJ2-7 and V is TRBV2, with 7 bases identical to TRBD2. The CDR3 loop spans 14 amino acids. After removal of 6 bases from V and 6 bases from J, the junction contained 11 bases not matched to a gene. Germline V gene lookup returns CDR1 SNHLY and CDR2 FYNNEI. Here the CDR3 DNA reads TGTGCCAGCAGCAGGGAGGGCAGAGTCTCCGAGCAGTACTTC. Residues: CASSREGRVSEQYF.

The CDR3 reads CATWGENTEAFF. The CDR3 DNA follows: TGTGCCACCTGGGGGGAGAACACTGAAGCTTTCTTT. The V gene is TRBV19, the J gene TRBJ1-1; D is perhaps TRBD1 (5 bases). Germline V gene sequence: CDR1 LNHDA, CDR2 SQIVND (reference sequence). Between the trimmed V and J ends, which lost 10 bases and 1 base, there was a span of 10 bases. The CDR3 length is 12 residues. The full variable domain, completed using reference TRBV19 and TRBJ1-1, is DGGITQSPKYLFRKEGQNVTLSCEQNLNHDAMYWYRQDPGQGLRLIYYSQIVNDFQKGDIAEGYSVSREKKESFPLTVTSAQKNPTAFYLCATWGENTEAFFGQGTRLTVV.

This sequence joins TRBV25-1 and TRBJ2-6, with D possibly being TRBD1 (5 bases). The germline V gene has CDR1 MGHDK and CDR2 SYGVNS. The CDR3 has 18 residues. The V gene lost 2 bases and the J gene lost 2 bases, with 16 bases spanning the gap. DNA for the CDR3: TGTGCCAGCAGTGAAGGTGCAGGGCCTCATCCTGGGGCCAACGTCCTGACTTTC. The encoded protein is CASSEGAGPHPGANVLTF.

This clone has just one count. The chain employs TRBV9 and TRBJ2-5, with D tentatively TRBD1 (6 bases). Between the trimmed V and J ends, which lost 6 bases and 4 bases, there was a span of 19 bases. Germline-derived CDR1 and CDR2 are SGDLS and YYNGEE. This CDR3 is built from 15 residues. CDR3 residues: CASTRTQKGGETQYF. In nucleotides, the CDR3 is TGTGCCAGCACCCGGACCCAAAAAGGGGGAGAGACCCAGTACTTC.

This chain links TRBV6-1 with TRBJ1-5, with a tentative D call TRBD1 (5 bases). Trimming left V 4 bases short and J 3 bases short, with 16 bases between. This CDR3 spans 16 amino acids. Germline V gives CDR1 MNHNS, CDR2 SASEGT. CDR3 sequence: CASSGWGEEDNQPQHF. The CDR3 bases are TGTGCCAGCAGTGGTTGGGGGGAGGAAGACAATCAGCCCCAGCATTTT.

In nucleotides, the CDR3 is TGTGCCAGCAGTTCCTGGGGATATTCACCCCTCCACTTT. Its translation: CASSSWGYSPLHF. The chain combines TRBV5-6 with TRBJ1-6; the D is unclear. CDR3 size: 13 residues. The germline gives CDR1 SGHDT, CDR2 YYEEEE. Trimming cost V 5 bases and J 8 bases, with 11 bases left between them.

This clone was seen a handful of times. The gene calls are TRBV2 and TRBJ2-7; the D gene is possibly TRBD2 (5 bases). In germline, CDR1 is SNHLY, CDR2 FYNNEI. The V end was cut by 6 bases, the J end by 0 bases, with 12 bases between. CDR3 length: 14 residues. The CDR3, as DNA: TGTGCCAGCAGGGCTAGGGAGACCTCCTACGAGCAGTACTTC. As protein: CASRARETSYEQYF.

V is TRBV11-2 and J is TRBJ1-2, with a weak D call TRBD1 (5 bases). Germline V gene sequence: CDR1 SGHAT, CDR2 FQNNGV. Trimming removed 1 base from V and 0 bases from J, with 9 bases in between. This CDR3 contains 15 residues. CDR3 sequence reads: CASSLGPGANYGYTF. In nucleotides, the CDR3 is TGTGCCAGCAGCTTAGGCCCGGGGGCTAACTATGGCTACACCTTC.

The chain combines TRBV11-3 with TRBJ2-1, with 8 bases aligning to TRBD2. The V gene end was trimmed by 2 bases and the J gene end by 8 bases; junction bases not matched to a gene: 5. CDR1 SGHNT and CDR2 YENEEA come from the germline V gene. This CDR3 comprises 14 residues. The CDR3 DNA reads as TGTGCCAGCAGCTTAAGTAGCGGGATAGATGAGCAGTTCTTC. Translating it yields CASSLSSGIDEQFF.

The chain recombines TRBV5-4 with TRBJ2-2; D is possibly TRBD1 or TRBD2 (5 bases each). The CDR3 is 17 residues long. Germline V gene sequence: CDR1 SGHNT, CDR2 YYREEE (reference sequence). The V gene lost 2 bases and the J gene lost 2 bases, with 16 bases spanning the gap. Here the CDR3 reads CASSFRGRGPNTGELFF. DNA of the CDR3: TGTGCCAGCAGCTTTCGTGGTAGGGGACCTAACACCGGGGAGCTGTTTTTT.

The chain employs TRBV6-1 and TRBJ1-1; D not resolved. This CDR3 has 11 residues. V shed 2 bases and J shed 2 bases, with 0 bases lying between them. Germline CDR1 and CDR2: MNHNS and SASEGT. The CDR3 sequence: CASSENTEAFF. Here the CDR3 DNA reads TGTGCCAGCAGTGAAAACACTGAAGCTTTCTTT.

The rearrangement links TRBV30 to TRBJ2-7; D call uncertain. This CDR3 region has 14 residues. The V and J ends lost 3 bases and 3 bases respectively, with 15 bases between them. Germline values: CDR1 GTSNPN, CDR2 SVGIG (reference sequence). CDR3 protein: CAWSWQPLDYEQYF. The CDR3 DNA reads TGTGCCTGGAGCTGGCAGCCCCTCGACTACGAGCAGTACTTC.

V gene TRBV5-1 combines with J gene TRBJ2-7; D gene uncertain. The CDR3 contains 16 residues. Germline V gene data show CDR1 as SGHRS and CDR2 as YFSETQ. V gave up 0 bases and J gave up 2 bases, with 15 bases separating them. CDR3 DNA sequence: TGCGCCAGCAGCTTGGTAGTCGGCAGGCAAGCCTACGAGCAGTACTTC. Amino acid sequence: CASSLVVGRQAYEQYF.

The rearrangement links TRBV18 to TRBJ1-2, with a possible D match to TRBD1 (6 bases). The length of the CDR3 is 17 residues. Deletions cut 1 base from V and 5 bases from J, with 20 bases between. Germline V gives CDR1 KGHSH, CDR2 LQKENI. CDR3 bases: TGTGCCAGCTCACCACTCGTCCCCCGGACAGAACCTTATGGCTACACCTTC. This codes for CASSPLVPRTEPYGYTF.

V usage is TRBV29-1 and J usage is TRBJ2-6; perhaps D is TRBD1 or TRBD2 (6 bases each). Germline values: CDR1 SQVTM, CDR2 ANQGSEA. CDR3 length equals 17 residues. V was cut by 4 bases and J by 1 base, with 17 bases left in between. CDR3 sequence reads: CSVVVYREASGANVLTF. CDR3 DNA: TGCAGCGTTGTAGTTTACAGGGAGGCGTCTGGGGCCAACGTCCTGACTTTC.

The sample holds one count of this clone. This rearrangement joins TRBV5-5 to TRBJ2-1; TRBD1 aligns across 9 bases. V lost 0 bases to trimming and J lost 4 bases; unmatched junction nucleotides: 2. This CDR3 contains 15 residues. The V gene's germline CDR1 is SGHKS and CDR2 YYEKEE (reference sequence). CDR3 in amino acids: CASSLAGQGYNEQFF. CDR3 sequence (DNA): TGTGCCAGCAGCTTGGCGGGACAGGGTTACAATGAGCAGTTCTTC.

The chain links TRBV27 to TRBJ1-1, with D possibly being TRBD1 (5 bases). The CDR3 has 15 amino acids. Germline lookup yields CDR1 MNHEY and CDR2 SMNVEV (reference sequence). With 4 bases removed from V and 3 bases from J, the gap between germline ends came to 15 bases. The CDR3 is CASSSLLGDDTEAFF. The CDR3 DNA is TGTGCCAGCAGTTCGCTTTTAGGGGACGACACTGAAGCTTTCTTT.

The chain joins TRBV7-6 to TRBJ2-6; TRBD1 matches at 9 bases. Germline V gives CDR1 SGHVS, CDR2 FNYEAQ. CDR3 size: 17 residues. Trimming removed 3 bases from V and 0 bases from J; junction bases left unmatched: 3. The CDR3 is CASSLGQGNSGANVLTF. The CDR3 DNA follows: TGTGCCAGCAGCTTGGGACAGGGCAACTCTGGGGCCAACGTCCTGACTTTC. Combining the CDR3 with reference TRBV7-6 and TRBJ2-6 gives the whole variable domain GAGVSQSPRYKVTKRGQDVALRCDPISGHVSLYWYRQALGQGPEFLTYFNYEAQQDKSGLPNDRFSAERPEGSISTLTIQRTEQRDSAMYRCASSLGQGNSGANVLTFGAGSRLTVL.

The chain combines TRBV11-2 with TRBJ2-3; either TRBD1 or TRBD2 may supply D (5 bases each). Trimming stripped 3 bases from V and 4 bases from J, with 14 bases between. The CDR3 length is 15 residues. Germline assignment: CDR1 SGHAT and CDR2 FQNNGV. The CDR3 coding sequence is TGTGCCAGCAGCTTCGGACGTCGGGGCGCAGATACGCAGTATTTT. As protein: CASSFGRRGADTQYF.

The gene calls are TRBV7-9 and TRBJ1-6; the match to TRBD1 covers 9 bases. The CDR3 contains 15 residues. Germline CDR1 and CDR2: SEHNR and FQNEAQ (reference sequence). V lost 3 bases to trimming and J lost 7 bases; unmatched junction nucleotides: 4. For the CDR3, the DNA is TGTGCCAGCAGCTTTGGACAGGGGAGCAATTCACCCCTCCACTTT. Its translation is CASSFGQGSNSPLHF. The entire variable domain, with the rest obtained from reference TRBV7-9 and TRBJ1-6, is as follows: DTGVSQNPRHKITKRGQNVTFRCDPISEHNRLYWYRQTLGQGPEFLTYFQNEAQLEKSRLLSDRFSAERPKGSFSTLEIQRTEQGDSAMYLCASSFGQGSNSPLHFGNGTRLTVT.

V usage is TRBV7-3 and J usage is TRBJ2-3, with no clear D. Germline V gene lookup returns CDR1 SGHTA and CDR2 FQGTGA. Trimming pared 4 bases from V and 5 bases from J, leaving 10 bases between. CDR3 length equals 13 residues. The CDR3 nucleotides read TGTGCCAGCAGCTCCCCGGCACGAGATACGCAGTATTTT. Translated: CASSSPARDTQYF.